The rows below give T cell receptor beta chains drawn from one sample of a study of T cell repertoires in cytomegalovirus infection. Via MiXCR, TCRdb re-called the reads, giving one row per CDR3 protein. The sample contains approximately 600,000 distinct CDR3 sequences, 40% of which appear only once. These receptors lack a known antigen. The specimen comprised cultured PBMCs, sampled from culture after CMV antigen stimulation. The origin of the receptors is a human donor in good health (CMV status not recorded). Some clones in this sample may be carry-over from other donors' samples. Both conserved end residues are part of each CDR3. D genes are given only for firm matches. Clone size, where shown, is once, few, many, or a class for clones that have expanded.

>few|TRBD1|TRBJ2-1|TRBV7-8
CASSLGQGINNEQFF
TGTGCCAGCAGCTTAGGACAGGGGATTAACAATGAGCAGTTCTTC
>few|.|TRBJ2-1|TRBV7-2
CASSLSPVYNEQFF
TGTGCCAGCAGCTTAAGTCCGGTCTACAATGAGCAGTTCTTC
>.|.|TRBJ2-4|TRBV7-2
CASSSGGALAKNIQYF
TGTGCCAGCAGCTCTGGCGGGGCCCTAGCCAAAAACATTCAGTACTTC
>.|.|TRBJ1-5|TRBV11-2
CASSSHGDQPQHF
TGTGCCAGCAGCTCCCACGGGGATCAGCCCCAGCATTTT
>few|.|TRBJ1-5|TRBV12-3/TRBV12-4
CASSLAGSRSNQPQHF
TGTGCCAGCAGTTTGGCGGGGTCGAGGAGCAATCAGCCCCAGCATTTT
>few|.|TRBJ2-7|TRBV4-3
CASSPRRSGLYEQYF
TGCGCCAGCAGCCCACGAAGGTCCGGGCTATACGAGCAGTACTTC
>.|.|TRBJ1-6|TRBV27
CASSFLAGPLHF
TGTGCCAGCAGTTTTTTGGCCGGACCCCTCCACTTT
>.|TRBD1|TRBJ1-1|TRBV12-3/TRBV12-4
CASSQISGQGELKAFF
TGTGCCAGCAGTCAAATCTCGGGACAGGGGGAACTGAAAGCTTTCTTT
>.|TRBD2|TRBJ2-3|TRBV20-1
CSAVRGGRIDTQYF
TGCAGTGCAGTGCGGGGGGGCAGGATAGATACGCAGTATTTT
>.|TRBD2|TRBJ2-5|TRBV12-3/TRBV12-4
CASSLWLAGRQTQYF
TGTGCCAGCAGTTTATGGCTAGCGGGGCGACAGACCCAGTACTTC
>many|.|TRBJ2-1|TRBV7-6
CASSPFPGGQQFF
TGTGCCAGCAGCCCCTTTCCGGGGGGCCAGCAGTTCTTC
>few|.|TRBJ1-2|TRBV27
CASSFGQSYGYTF
TGTGCCAGCAGTTTCGGACAGAGCTATGGCTACACCTTC
>.|.|TRBJ2-7|TRBV19
CASSPSRDMSYEQYF
TGTGCCAGTAGTCCATCTCGGGATATGTCCTACGAGCAGTACTTC
>.|TRBD2|TRBJ2-1|TRBV2
CASSRIRGREFSNEQFF
TGTGCCAGCAGTCGTATCCGAGGGCGGGAGTTCTCCAATGAGCAGTTCTTC
>.|.|TRBJ1-2|TRBV11-2
CASSLDLGHFYGYTF
TGTGCCAGCAGCTTAGATTTGGGGCACTTCTATGGCTACACCTTC
>many|.|TRBJ2-2|TRBV7-2
CASSFRLSTGELFF
TGTGCCAGCAGCTTTCGTCTCAGCACCGGGGAGCTGTTTTTT
>few|TRBD2|TRBJ2-1|TRBV7-8
CASSLRGPTSGYNNEQFF
TGTGCCAGCAGCCTGCGGGGCCCAACTAGCGGGTATAACAATGAGCAGTTCTTC
>.|.|TRBJ1-1|TRBV12-3/TRBV12-4
CASTLAWGAEAFF
TGTGCCAGCACTCTGGCGTGGGGGGCCGAAGCTTTCTTT
>.|TRBD2|TRBJ2-3|TRBV6-6
CASSYWTGLAGGTYTDTQYF
TGTGCCAGCAGTTACTGGACGGGACTAGCGGGAGGGACTTACACAGATACGCAGTATTTT
>.|TRBD1|TRBJ2-5|TRBV7-2
CASSLATTGGWETQYF
TGTGCCAGCAGCTTAGCCACGACAGGGGGCTGGGAGACCCAGTACTTC
>.|TRBD1|TRBJ1-2|TRBV2
CASTGTGRPPNYGYTF
TGTGCCAGCACTGGGACAGGGAGGCCTCCTAACTATGGCTACACCTTC
>.|.|TRBJ2-1|TRBV7-9
CASGARSYNEQFF
TGTGCCAGCGGAGCTAGGTCCTACAATGAGCAGTTCTTC
>.|.|TRBJ2-7|TRBV5-1
CATSTGVRDPYEQYF
TGCGCCACTTCCACCGGTGTCCGGGACCCATACGAGCAGTACTTC
>few|.|TRBJ1-1|TRBV29-1
CSVDGARGSTEAFF
TGCAGCGTTGATGGTGCTCGGGGCTCAACTGAAGCTTTCTTT
>.|.|TRBJ2-7|TRBV20-1
CSASALNSLYEQYF
TGCAGTGCTAGTGCCTTAAACTCCCTCTACGAGCAGTACTTC
>few|.|TRBJ2-3|TRBV7-8
CASSVDWGDTQYF
TGTGCCAGCAGCGTGGACTGGGGCGATACGCAGTATTTT
>.|.|TRBJ2-2|TRBV7-8
CASTLNGGRGTGELFF
TGTGCCAGCACCCTAAACGGGGGGCGCGGGACCGGGGAGCTGTTTTTT
>.|.|TRBJ2-7|TRBV12-5
CASGLGTYF
TGTGCTAGTGGTTTGGGAACGTACTTC
>few|.|TRBJ1-4|TRBV7-2
CASSSRGGGGRLNEKLFF
TGTGCCAGCAGCTCCAGAGGTGGAGGAGGGAGACTTAATGAAAAACTGTTTTTT
>.|TRBD1|TRBJ2-5|TRBV5-1
CASSFQGAEQETQYF
TGCGCCAGCAGCTTTCAGGGGGCAGAACAAGAGACCCAGTACTTC
>few|.|TRBJ2-7|TRBV28
CASSLEGSYEQYF
TGTGCCAGCAGTTTAGAGGGGTCCTACGAGCAGTACTTC
>few|.|TRBJ2-7|TRBV7-9
CASSPEHGQAFYEQYF
TGTGCCAGCAGCCCCGAACATGGACAAGCCTTCTACGAGCAGTACTTC
>.|TRBD2|TRBJ2-3|TRBV9
CASSAAGVSTDTQYF
TGTGCCAGCAGCGCCGCGGGGGTTAGCACAGATACGCAGTATTTT
>.|.|TRBJ1-6|TRBV7-2
CASSLGQVHSPLHF
TGTGCCAGCAGCTTAGGACAGGTTCACTCACCCCTCCACTTT
>few|.|TRBJ2-3|TRBV7-2
CASSQRADTQYF
TGTGCCAGCAGCCAAAGGGCGGATACGCAGTATTTT
>many|.|TRBJ2-1|TRBV7-2
CASSLGASSYNEQFF
TGTGCCAGCAGCTTGGGGGCCAGCTCCTACAATGAGCAGTTCTTC
>.|.|TRBJ2-7|TRBV2
CASSPVGLAPYEQYF
TGTGCCAGCAGCCCCGTGGGTCTTGCTCCCTACGAGCAGTACTTC
>few|.|TRBJ2-5|TRBV7-2
CASSLLYLTQETQYF
TGTGCCAGCAGCTTGCTCTATTTAACCCAAGAGACCCAGTACTTC
>many|.|TRBJ2-1|TRBV7-2
CASSQRTGTDYNEQFF
TGTGCCAGCAGCCAACGAACCGGGACTGACTACAATGAGCAGTTCTTC
>.|.|TRBJ2-3|TRBV7-2
CASSLGPGPASTDTQYF
TGTGCCAGCAGCTTAGGCCCCGGGCCCGCTAGCACAGATACGCAGTATTTT
>.|TRBD1|TRBJ1-4|TRBV7-6
CASSARPGGQGELFF
TGTGCCAGCAGCGCCCGTCCCGGGGGACAGGGAGAACTGTTTTTT
>.|.|TRBJ1-2|TRBV28
CASSLAPNYGYTF
TGTGCCAGCAGTTTAGCCCCTAACTATGGCTACACCTTC
>.|.|TRBJ1-4|TRBV10-3
CAIGPTATNEKLFF
TGTGCCATCGGACCGACAGCAACTAATGAAAAACTGTTTTTT
>.|TRBD2|TRBJ2-1|TRBV6-2/TRBV6-3
CASQTSGGLYNEQFF
TGTGCCAGCCAAACAAGCGGGGGGTTGTACAATGAGCAGTTCTTC
>.|.|TRBJ1-3|TRBV11-2
CASSLRDTYSGNTIYF
TGTGCCAGCAGCCTCCGGGACACCTACTCTGGAAACACCATATATTTT
>few|.|TRBJ1-2|TRBV7-9
CASSLTGGVYGYTF
TGTGCCAGCAGCTTAACAGGCGGGGTATATGGCTACACCTTC
>.|TRBD1|TRBJ2-3|TRBV27
CASSLYGQGGTDTQYF
TGTGCCAGCAGTTTATACGGACAGGGGGGGACAGATACGCAGTATTTT
>.|.|TRBJ2-2|TRBV7-9
CASPPDSINTGELFF
TGTGCCAGCCCCCCGGACTCGATTAACACCGGGGAGCTGTTTTTT
>.|TRBD1|TRBJ1-5|TRBV2
CASKGQGLQPQHF
TGTGCCAGCAAAGGACAGGGCCTCCAGCCCCAGCATTTT
>.|.|TRBJ1-4|TRBV7-2
CASSLRVTQVRTNEKLFF
TGTGCCAGCAGCTTAAGAGTAACCCAGGTTCGAACTAATGAAAAACTGTTTTTT
>.|TRBD2|TRBJ2-4|TRBV18
CASSPPVAGVMNIQYF
TGTGCCAGCTCACCACCTGTAGCGGGAGTAATGAACATTCAGTACTTC
>few|.|TRBJ2-7|TRBV7-9
CASSSFRAWSSYEQYF
TGTGCCAGCAGCTCGTTCAGGGCGTGGAGCTCCTACGAGCAGTACTTC